The source of this TCR beta chain is a study of identical twins. Findings and caveats of the study: Whereas memory repertoires showed no such difference, abundant cord blood beta clonotypes carried fewer insertions.

TCRdb ran MiXCR on the 5' RACE reads and lists one entry per CDR3 protein. The sample has 200,000 or so distinct CDR3 sequences; 6.5% to 8.5% are singletons. In every case, the donor was a healthy Caucasian. This CDR3 is built from 14 residues. Trimming stripped 8 bases from V and 7 bases from J, with 15 bases between. Germline CDR1 MDHEN, CDR2 SYDVKM. A few counts support this clonotype. The antigen remains undetermined. The same specimen was also included in a second study, on yellow fever vaccine responses in identical twins.

The sample taken for sequencing was memory (CD45RO+) T cells sorted from blood. The genes are TRBV28 and TRBJ1-6; D perhaps matches TRBD1 (5 bases). This receptor was identified in a woman aged 18-29 years in good health. The chain's CDR3 is CASLRGTANSPLHF. The CDR3 DNA reads TGTGCCAGCCTTCGGGGGACGGCAAATTCACCCCTCCACTTT.